This passage covers 15 T cell receptor beta chains from one sample sequenced in a study of vaccination and CD4 T cells after COVID-19. Their cognate antigens are unknown. As to treatment: approximately nine-day PBMC culture with coronavirus spike peptide pools or control peptides (ViraFEST assay). Cultured CD4+ T cells had their DNA profiled by the Oncomine TCR Beta short-read assay. One entry per CDR3 protein results from TCRdb running MiXCR on the PCR reads. The sample yields roughly 16,000 distinct CDR3 sequences, roughly three fifths seen once. The sequenced material came from CD4+ T cells from blood, cultured in vitro. Every receptor here comes from a human donor who had recovered from COVID-19.

This rearrangement joins TRBV12-3 or TRBV12-4 to TRBJ1-2, with no clear D. The CDR3 length is 13 residues. V lost 5 bases, J lost 8 bases, and 15 bases lay in between. Here the CDR3 DNA reads TGTGCCAGCAGTGCCGGGAGGGCGTTCGGCTACACCTTC. It translates to CASSAGRAFGYTF.

This rearrangement joins TRBV28 to TRBJ1-2; 10 positions agree with TRBD1. Germline CDR1 is MDHEN and CDR2 is SYDVKM. This CDR3 is built from 13 residues. Trimming at V came to 10 bases and at J to 7 bases, leaving 9 bases not matched to a gene. The CDR3 spells CATITWTGGGYTF. CDR3 nucleotide sequence: TGTGCCACCATTACCTGGACAGGGGGTGGCTACACCTTC.

V usage is TRBV6-1 and J usage is TRBJ1-5; TRBD1 might be the D (5 bases). V lost 7 bases to trimming and J lost 11 bases, with 18 bases between them. The CDR3 extends over 13 amino acids. CDR1 MNHNS and CDR2 SASEGT come from the germline V gene. This CDR3 reads CASKGWQGRAQHF. The CDR3 DNA reads as TGTGCCAGCAAGGGCTGGCAGGGCCGGGCCCAGCATTTT.

This chain links TRBV2 with TRBJ1-2; 9 bases fit TRBD1. Germline V lookup: CDR1 SNHLY, CDR2 FYNNEI. The CDR3 spans 13 residues. Trimming removed 6 bases from V and 7 bases from J; junction bases left unmatched: 6. CDR3 amino acids: CASRLQGAGGYTF. CDR3 in DNA: TGTGCCAGCAGATTACAGGGGGCTGGTGGCTACACCTTC.

This chain links TRBV25-1 with TRBJ1-6; 7 bases match TRBD1. Germline values: CDR1 MGHDK, CDR2 SYGVNS. This CDR3 has 13 amino acids. Germline trimming cut 6 bases from V and 8 bases from J; bases unmatched to any gene: 4. CDR3 sequence: CASRRGTDSPLHF. The CDR3 coding sequence is TGTGCCAGCAGGAGAGGGACAGATTCACCCCTCCACTTT.

The rearrangement joins TRBV28 to TRBJ1-2; 7 bases match TRBD1. Per germline, CDR1 MDHEN and CDR2 SYDVKM. Germline trimming cut 7 bases from V and 8 bases from J; bases unmatched to any gene: 13. The CDR3 runs 14 residues. The CDR3 protein is CASIRQGGARGYTF. The CDR3 DNA sequence: TGTGCCAGCATCCGACAAGGGGGCGCGAGGGGCTACACCTTC.

The chain joins TRBV30 to TRBJ1-1; D unclear. The V end was cut by 3 bases, the J end by 1 base, with 9 bases between. Germline V gene lookup returns CDR1 GTSNPN and CDR2 SVGIG (reference sequence). This CDR3 has 13 amino acids. CDR3 sequence (DNA): TGTGCCTGGAGCAGGATACCGAACACTGAAGCTTTCTTT. Translation gives CAWSRIPNTEAFF.

In this sample, this clonotype turned up a few times. The chain combines TRBV2 with TRBJ1-3; 9 nucleotides align to TRBD1. This CDR3 region has 15 residues. V lost 4 bases to trimming and J lost 2 bases; unmatched junction nucleotides: 3. Germline CDR1 SNHLY, CDR2 FYNNEI. CDR3 sequence (DNA): TGTGCCAGCAGTGGGACAGGGGTGGCTGGAAACACCATATATTTT. Its protein product is CASSGTGVAGNTIYF.

The rearrangement links TRBV6-2 or TRBV6-3 to TRBJ1-5; 8 nucleotides agree with TRBD1. Germline CDR1 is MNHEY and CDR2 is SVGEGT. CDR3 length equals 14 residues. V trimming: 6 bases; J trimming: 4 bases; junction bases outside the gene matches: 5. The CDR3 is CASSRTGINQPQHF. As DNA, the CDR3 is TGTGCCAGCAGCCGGACAGGGATTAATCAGCCCCAGCATTTT.

The chain combines TRBV6-1 with TRBJ1-3, with a weak D call TRBD1 (5 bases). Looked up from germline, CDR1 is MNHNS and CDR2 is SASEGT. The CDR3 covers 15 residues. The V and J ends lost 11 bases and 0 bases respectively, with 17 bases between them. The CDR3 nucleotides are TGTGCCGGGAGGCAGGGCATATCCTCTGGAAACACCATATATTTT. Its translation: CAGRQGISSGNTIYF.

This clonotype was counted a few times. CDR3 nucleotide sequence: TGTGCCAGCAGCCTCTCCTTTACTAGCGGCCCCCGGGGTGAGCAGTTCTTC. Amino acids: CASSLSFTSGPRGEQFF. The chain recombines TRBV7-2 with TRBJ2-1; TRBD2 agrees at 8 bases. The CDR3 is made up of 17 amino acids. In germline, CDR1 is SGHTA, CDR2 FQGNSA. With 5 bases clipped from V and 9 bases from J, the junction kept 18 bases outside the gene matches.

The DNA for the CDR3 is TGTGCCAGCAGCTTAGATGACAGGGGCAGTCAGCCCCAGCATTTT. Translated: CASSLDDRGSQPQHF. The V and J genes are TRBV7-2 and TRBJ1-5; 8 bases are a match to TRBD1. CDR3 length equals 15 residues. V was pared by 1 base and J by 6 bases, with 5 bases of the junction left unmatched. Looked up from germline, CDR1 is SGHTA and CDR2 is FQGNSA. The full variable domain, rest sourced from reference TRBV7-2 and TRBJ1-5, is GAGVSQSPSNKVTEKGKDVELRCDPISGHTALYWYRQSLGQGLEFLIYFQGNSAPDKSGLPSDRFSAERTGGSVSTLTIQRTQQEDSAVYLCASSLDDRGSQPQHFGDGTRLSIL.

V is TRBV7-3 and J is TRBJ1-1; no definite D call. V was clipped by 5 bases and J by 1 base, with 8 bases between them. The length of the CDR3 is 13 residues. Germline V gene lookup returns CDR1 SGHTA and CDR2 FQGTGA. The CDR3 DNA sequence: TGTGCCAGCAGCCTTCTATCGAACACTGAAGCTTTCTTT. Encoded protein: CASSLLSNTEAFF.

V and J are TRBV6-1 and TRBJ1-2, with 7 positions matching TRBD1. Germline V lookup: CDR1 MNHNS, CDR2 SASEGT. Trimming took 6 bases from V and 8 from J; bases not matched to a gene: 9. There are 13 residues in the CDR3. Here the CDR3 reads CASRGTALSGYTF. The DNA of the CDR3 is TGTGCCAGCAGAGGGACAGCTCTTTCGGGCTACACCTTC.

The rearrangement links TRBV7-8 to TRBJ1-1, with D possibly matching TRBD1 (6 bases). CDR1 and CDR2 (germline): SGHVS, FQNEAQ. V gave up 0 bases and J gave up 5 bases, with 10 bases separating them. CDR3 length equals 14 residues. As DNA, the CDR3 is TGTGCCAGCAGCTTAGCCAGGGGAAATACTGAAGCTTTCTTT. It yields the protein CASSLARGNTEAFF.